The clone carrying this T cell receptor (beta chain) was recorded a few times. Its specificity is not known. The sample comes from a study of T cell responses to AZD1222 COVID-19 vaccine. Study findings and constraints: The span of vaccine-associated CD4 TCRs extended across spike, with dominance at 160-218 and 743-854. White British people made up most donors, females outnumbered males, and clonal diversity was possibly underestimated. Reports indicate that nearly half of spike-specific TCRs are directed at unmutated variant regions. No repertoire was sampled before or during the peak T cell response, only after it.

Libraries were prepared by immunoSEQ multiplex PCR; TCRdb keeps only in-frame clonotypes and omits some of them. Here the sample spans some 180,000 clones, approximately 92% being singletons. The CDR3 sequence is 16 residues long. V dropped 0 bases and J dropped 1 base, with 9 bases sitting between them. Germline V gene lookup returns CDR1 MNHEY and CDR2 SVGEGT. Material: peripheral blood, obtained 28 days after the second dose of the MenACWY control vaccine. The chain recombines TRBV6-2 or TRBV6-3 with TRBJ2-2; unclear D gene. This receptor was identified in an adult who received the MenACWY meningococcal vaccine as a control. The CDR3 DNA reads TGTGCCAGCAGTTACTCTCAGGTCCTGAACACCGGGGAGCTGTTTTTT. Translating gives CASSYSQVLNTGELFF.